This is a list of T cell receptor beta chains from one sample in a study of blood T cell repertoires in COVID-19. Sequencing used immunoSEQ multiplex PCR; TCRdb keeps in-frame clones, though not all of them. The sample shows around 93,000 clones, around 80% of them seen only once. Sequenced: peripheral blood. Every receptor here comes from a man in his 60s with acute or convalescent COVID-19. CDR3s include the opening cysteine and the closing phenylalanine or tryptophan. The order of the fields is V gene, J gene, CDR3 length, D gene, CDR3 protein. A D gene is named only where the DNA matches it firmly.

v_call: TRBV9; j_call: TRBJ1-2; cdr3_length: 14; d_call: .; cdr3_aa: CASSVGTEGYGYTF
v_call: TRBV4-1; j_call: TRBJ2-3; cdr3_length: 17; d_call: TRBD2; cdr3_aa: CASSQEWASGSTDTQYF
v_call: TRBV7-2; j_call: TRBJ2-3; cdr3_length: 14; d_call: .; cdr3_aa: CASSPESSTDTQYF
v_call: TRBV10-1; j_call: TRBJ2-1; cdr3_length: 14; d_call: .; cdr3_aa: CASSEPGLGGEQFF
v_call: TRBV7-6; j_call: TRBJ2-1; cdr3_length: 16; d_call: TRBD1; cdr3_aa: CASSLAGTGVSNEQFF
v_call: TRBV13; j_call: TRBJ1-6; cdr3_length: 14; d_call: TRBD1; cdr3_aa: CASSRGRPLATLHF
v_call: TRBV5-1; j_call: TRBJ2-2; cdr3_length: 15; d_call: .; cdr3_aa: CASSPNARDTGELFF
v_call: TRBV11-2; j_call: TRBJ1-4; cdr3_length: 14; d_call: .; cdr3_aa: CASSLFGEIEKLFF
v_call: TRBV5-1; j_call: TRBJ1-4; cdr3_length: 17; d_call: TRBD1; cdr3_aa: CASSAGQGGATNEKLFF
v_call: TRBV19; j_call: TRBJ1-2; cdr3_length: 15; d_call: TRBD1; cdr3_aa: CASSIISGQGNGYTF
v_call: TRBV9; j_call: TRBJ1-1; cdr3_length: 14; d_call: .; cdr3_aa: CASSVGGVDTEAFF
v_call: TRBV6-4; j_call: TRBJ2-1; cdr3_length: 16; d_call: TRBD2; cdr3_aa: CASSDTSGRDYNEQFF
v_call: TRBV4-1; j_call: TRBJ2-6; cdr3_length: 13; d_call: .; cdr3_aa: CASSQGQAVVLTF
v_call: TRBV6-5; j_call: TRBJ2-7; cdr3_length: 13; d_call: .; cdr3_aa: CASSYGPWAEQYF
v_call: TRBV5-4; j_call: TRBJ2-2; cdr3_length: 14; d_call: TRBD1; cdr3_aa: CASSWTGNTGELFF
v_call: TRBV7-3; j_call: TRBJ2-6; cdr3_length: 18; d_call: .; cdr3_aa: CASSLTGTPNSGANVLTF
v_call: TRBV7-2; j_call: TRBJ1-1; cdr3_length: 14; d_call: TRBD1; cdr3_aa: CASRPGQGNTEAFF
v_call: TRBV28; j_call: TRBJ2-5; cdr3_length: 15; d_call: .; cdr3_aa: CASSYGSTPRETQYF
v_call: TRBV24-1; j_call: TRBJ2-1; cdr3_length: 15; d_call: TRBD2; cdr3_aa: CATKRLAGGNNEQFF
v_call: TRBV6-6; j_call: TRBJ1-5; cdr3_length: 19; d_call: .; cdr3_aa: CASSPRAGSPVRSNQPQHF
v_call: TRBV5-1; j_call: TRBJ2-2; cdr3_length: 15; d_call: TRBD2; cdr3_aa: CASSLLVAGEGELFF
v_call: TRBV5-1; j_call: TRBJ2-7; cdr3_length: 16; d_call: .; cdr3_aa: CASSLAPREASYEQYF
v_call: TRBV30; j_call: TRBJ2-6; cdr3_length: 16; d_call: TRBD2; cdr3_aa: CAWSVGEGSGANVLTF
v_call: TRBV10-3; j_call: TRBJ1-1; cdr3_length: 14; d_call: .; cdr3_aa: CAISDSGVNTEAFF
v_call: TRBV7-6; j_call: TRBJ1-2; cdr3_length: 16; d_call: .; cdr3_aa: CASSPEAGTGGHGYTF
v_call: TRBV19; j_call: TRBJ1-6; cdr3_length: 16; d_call: TRBD1; cdr3_aa: CASSPRDRVPNSPLHF
v_call: TRBV12-3/TRBV12-4; j_call: TRBJ1-2; cdr3_length: 13; d_call: .; cdr3_aa: CASSPNRDHGYTF
v_call: TRBV11-2; j_call: TRBJ2-3; cdr3_length: 14; d_call: TRBD1; cdr3_aa: CASSPRTGTDTQYF
v_call: TRBV10-3; j_call: TRBJ2-2; cdr3_length: 17; d_call: TRBD2; cdr3_aa: CAISGLYGRADTGELFF
v_call: TRBV7-9; j_call: TRBJ2-3; cdr3_length: 17; d_call: TRBD2; cdr3_aa: CASSLDGRGSPEDTQYF
v_call: TRBV5-1; j_call: TRBJ1-1; cdr3_length: 17; d_call: TRBD1; cdr3_aa: CASLPGAGQGMNTEAFF